This TCR beta chain originates from a study of vaccination effects on CD4 cells after COVID-19. Of note for this clone: The antigen remains undetermined.

TCRdb's copy holds only in-frame clones and misses some; the assay was immunoSEQ multiplex PCR. The sample records about 22,000 clones, over 60% being singletons. Trimming removed 6 bases from V and 4 bases from J, with 15 bases in between. The CDR3 has 14 residues. CDR1 and CDR2 (germline): SNHLY, FYNNEI. Viral peptide pool expansion of antigen-specific CD4+ T cells preceded sequencing in the ViraFEST assay. With about ten days of culture completed, CD4+ T cells were isolated. Each participant was given two doses of one vaccine (BNT162b2 or mRNA-1273). The sample here was CD4+ T cells from PBMCs cultured with HCoV-NL63 spike peptides, taken after COVID-19 vaccination. This chain links TRBV2 with TRBJ1-2; D is ambiguous. The clonotype was recovered from a human donor who received a COVID-19 vaccine. The CDR3 reads CASSGDINPYGYTF. CDR3 nucleotide sequence: TGTGCCAGCAGCGGAGACATTAACCCCTATGGCTACACCTTC.